The clone carrying this T cell receptor (beta chain) showed up just a few times. Its antigen is as yet unknown. The data belong to a study of T cells after yellow fever vaccination. Findings of the study overall: Post-booster repertoires contained most primary-vaccination clones again (roughly 96% CD4, about 90% CD8).

Germline V gene lookup returns CDR1 MDHEN and CDR2 SYDVKM. Trimming cost V 5 bases and J 16 bases; bases outside gene matches: 10. This CDR3 region has 12 residues. MiXCR, run by TCRdb on the 5' RACE reads, gives a single entry per CDR3 protein. This table has some 560,000 distinct CDR3 sequences, 17% appearing once. The source is a man aged 18 to 30 who received the YFV17D yellow fever vaccine. The specimen comprised PBMCs, sampled 4 to 6 days after the first yellow fever vaccination. The chain recombines TRBV28 with TRBJ2-1; 8 nucleotides agree with TRBD1. This CDR3 reads CASSLQTGESFF. The CDR3 nucleotides read TGTGCCAGCAGTCTCCAGACAGGGGAATCTTTCTTC.